This T cell receptor (beta chain) stems from a study of T cells in Graves' hyperthyroidism and ophthalmopathy. CDR1 is GTSNPN and CDR2 is SVGIG in the germline V gene (reference sequence). Trimming cost V 0 bases and J 7 bases; bases outside gene matches: 8. This CDR3 is built from 14 residues. RNA transcripts provided the source from which TCR beta CDR3 regions were amplified. The TCR CDR3 was amplified in a first-round RT-PCR using the HTBI primer set. Via MiXCR, TCRdb re-called the multiplex PCR reads, giving one row per CDR3 protein. Among hundreds of thousands of distinct CDR3 sequences listed, approximately 23% were seen once.

Sequencing used blood. The chain carries TRBV30 and TRBJ2-5; 7 nucleotides align to TRBD1. The clonotype was recovered from a woman aged 40 to 55 with Graves' ophthalmopathy. This chain's CDR3 is CAWSVGTAVGTQYF. The CDR3 nucleotides read TGTGCCTGGAGTGTAGGGACAGCGGTTGGGACCCAGTACTTC.